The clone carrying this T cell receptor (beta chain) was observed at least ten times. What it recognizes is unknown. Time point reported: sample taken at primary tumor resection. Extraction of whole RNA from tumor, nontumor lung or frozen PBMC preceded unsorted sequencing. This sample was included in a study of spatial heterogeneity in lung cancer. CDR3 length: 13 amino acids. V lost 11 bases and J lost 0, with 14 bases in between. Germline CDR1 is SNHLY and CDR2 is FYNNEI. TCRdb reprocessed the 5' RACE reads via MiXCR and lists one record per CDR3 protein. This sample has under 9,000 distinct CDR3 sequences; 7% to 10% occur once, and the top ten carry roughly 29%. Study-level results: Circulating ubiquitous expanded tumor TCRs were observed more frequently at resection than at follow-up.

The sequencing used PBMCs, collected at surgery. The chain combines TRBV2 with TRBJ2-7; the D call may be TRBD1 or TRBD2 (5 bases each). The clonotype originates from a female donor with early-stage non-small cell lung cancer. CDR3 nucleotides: TGTGCCCCATCGCAGGGACCCTCCTACGAGCAGTACTTC. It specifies CAPSQGPSYEQYF. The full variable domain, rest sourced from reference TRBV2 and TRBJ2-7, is EPEVTQTPSHQVTQMGQEVILRCVPISNHLYFYWYRQILGQKVEFLVSFYNNEISEKSEIFDDQFSVERPDGSNFTLKIRSTKLEDSAMYFCAPSQGPSYEQYFGPGTRLTVT.